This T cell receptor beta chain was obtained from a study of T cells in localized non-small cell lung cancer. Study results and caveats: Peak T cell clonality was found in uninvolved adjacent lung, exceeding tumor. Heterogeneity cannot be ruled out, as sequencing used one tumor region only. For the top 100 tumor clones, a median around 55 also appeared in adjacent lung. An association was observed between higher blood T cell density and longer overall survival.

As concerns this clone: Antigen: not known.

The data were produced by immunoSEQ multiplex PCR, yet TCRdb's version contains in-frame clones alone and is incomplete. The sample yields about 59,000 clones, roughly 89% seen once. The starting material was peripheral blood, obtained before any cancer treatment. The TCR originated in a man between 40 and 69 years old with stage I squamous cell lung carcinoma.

The CDR3 DNA reads TGTGCCAGCAACCAACCGGGACTAGCGGGAGCGAACACCGGGGAGCTGTTTTTT. The encoded protein is CASNQPGLAGANTGELFF. The chain is built from TRBV25-1 and TRBJ2-2, with 14 bases aligning to TRBD2. The trim removed 7 bases at V and 0 bases at J, leaving 7 bases unmatched. There are 18 residues in the CDR3. The germline gives CDR1 MGHDK, CDR2 SYGVNS.